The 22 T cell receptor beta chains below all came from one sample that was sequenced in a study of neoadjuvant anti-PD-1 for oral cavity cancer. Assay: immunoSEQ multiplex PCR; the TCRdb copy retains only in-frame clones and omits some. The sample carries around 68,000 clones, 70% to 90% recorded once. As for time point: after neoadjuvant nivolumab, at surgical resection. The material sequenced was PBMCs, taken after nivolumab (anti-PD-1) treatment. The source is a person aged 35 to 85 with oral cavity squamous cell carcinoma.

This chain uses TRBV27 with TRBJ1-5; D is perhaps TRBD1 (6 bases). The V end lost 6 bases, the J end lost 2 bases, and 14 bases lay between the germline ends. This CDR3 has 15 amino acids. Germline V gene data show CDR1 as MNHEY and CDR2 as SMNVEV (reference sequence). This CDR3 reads CASRGRGVGNQPQHF. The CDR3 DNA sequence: TGTGCCAGCAGGGGAAGGGGGGTTGGCAATCAGCCCCAGCATTTT.

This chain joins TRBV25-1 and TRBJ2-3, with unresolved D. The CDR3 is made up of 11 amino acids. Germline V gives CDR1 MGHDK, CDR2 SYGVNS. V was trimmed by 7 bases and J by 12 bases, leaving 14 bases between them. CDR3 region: CASTSTLSQYF. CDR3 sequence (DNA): TGTGCCAGCACATCGACCCTGAGCCAGTATTTT.

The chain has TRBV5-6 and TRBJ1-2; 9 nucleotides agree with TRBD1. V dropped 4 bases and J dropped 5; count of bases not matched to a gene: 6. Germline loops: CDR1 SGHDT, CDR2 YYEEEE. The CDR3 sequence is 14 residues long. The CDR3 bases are TGTGCCAGCAGCCCAGTGGACAGGGGATATGGCTACACCTTC. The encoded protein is CASSPVDRGYGYTF.

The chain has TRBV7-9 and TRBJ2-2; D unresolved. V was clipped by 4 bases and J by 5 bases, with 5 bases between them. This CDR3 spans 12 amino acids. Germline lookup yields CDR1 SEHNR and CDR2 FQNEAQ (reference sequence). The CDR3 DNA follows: TGTGCCAGCAGCTCACTTACCGGGGAGCTGTTTTTT. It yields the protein CASSSLTGELFF. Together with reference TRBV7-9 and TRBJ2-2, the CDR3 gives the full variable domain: DTGVSQNPRHKITKRGQNVTFRCDPISEHNRLYWYRQTLGQGPEFLTYFQNEAQLEKSRLLSDRFSAERPKGSFSTLEIQRTEQGDSAMYLCASSSLTGELFFGEGSRLTVL.

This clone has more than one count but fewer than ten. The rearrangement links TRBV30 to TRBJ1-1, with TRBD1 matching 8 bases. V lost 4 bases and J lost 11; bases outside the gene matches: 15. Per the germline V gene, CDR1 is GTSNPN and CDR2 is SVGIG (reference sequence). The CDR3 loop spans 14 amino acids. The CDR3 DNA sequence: TGTGCCTGGATCAACAGGGGGGACCAACGTTCCGCTTTCTTT. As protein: CAWINRGDQRSAFF.

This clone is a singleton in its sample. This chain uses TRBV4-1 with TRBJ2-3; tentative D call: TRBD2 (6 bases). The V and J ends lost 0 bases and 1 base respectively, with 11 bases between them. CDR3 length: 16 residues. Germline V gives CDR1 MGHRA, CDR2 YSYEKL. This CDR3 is CASSQDDTGGTDTQYF. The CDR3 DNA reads TGCGCCAGCAGCCAAGATGATACGGGGGGCACAGATACGCAGTATTTT.

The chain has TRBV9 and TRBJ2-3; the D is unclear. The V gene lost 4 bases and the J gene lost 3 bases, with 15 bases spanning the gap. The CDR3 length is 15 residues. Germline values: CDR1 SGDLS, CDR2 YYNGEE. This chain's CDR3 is CASSFDSHKTDTQYF. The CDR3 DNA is TGTGCCAGCAGCTTTGACTCACACAAGACAGATACGCAGTATTTT. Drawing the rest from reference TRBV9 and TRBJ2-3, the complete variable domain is DSGVTQTPKHLITATGQRVTLRCSPRSGDLSVYWYQQSLDQGLQFLIQYYNGEERAKGNILERFSAQQFPDLHSELNLSSLELGDSALYFCASSFDSHKTDTQYFGPGTRLTVL.

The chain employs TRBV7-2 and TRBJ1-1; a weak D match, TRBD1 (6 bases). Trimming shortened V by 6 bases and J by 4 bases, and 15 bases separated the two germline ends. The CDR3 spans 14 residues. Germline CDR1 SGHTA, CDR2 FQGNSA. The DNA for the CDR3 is TGTGCCAGCAGTTCCAGGGGTTATGGCACTGAAGCTTTCTTT. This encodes CASSSRGYGTEAFF. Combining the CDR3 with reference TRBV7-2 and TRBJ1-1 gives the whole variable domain GAGVSQSPSNKVTEKGKDVELRCDPISGHTALYWYRQSLGQGLEFLIYFQGNSAPDKSGLPSDRFSAERTGGSVSTLTIQRTQQEDSAVYLCASSSRGYGTEAFFGQGTRLTVV.

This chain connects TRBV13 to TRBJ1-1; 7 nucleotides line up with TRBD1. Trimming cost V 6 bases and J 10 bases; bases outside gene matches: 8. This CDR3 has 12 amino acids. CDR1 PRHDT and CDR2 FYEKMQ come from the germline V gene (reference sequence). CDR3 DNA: TGTGCCAGCAGACGATTGACAGGGCGAGCTTTCTTT. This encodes CASRRLTGRAFF.

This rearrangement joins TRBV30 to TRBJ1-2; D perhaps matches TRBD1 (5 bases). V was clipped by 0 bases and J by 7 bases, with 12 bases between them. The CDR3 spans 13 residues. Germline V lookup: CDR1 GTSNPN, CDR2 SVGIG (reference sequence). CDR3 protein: CAWSVLGAGGYTF. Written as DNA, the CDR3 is TGTGCCTGGAGTGTACTAGGGGCAGGTGGCTACACCTTC.

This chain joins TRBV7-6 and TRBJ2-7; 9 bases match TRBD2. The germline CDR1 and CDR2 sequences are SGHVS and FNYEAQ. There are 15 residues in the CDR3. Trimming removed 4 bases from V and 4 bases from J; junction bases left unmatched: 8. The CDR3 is CASSSPIAGEYEQYF. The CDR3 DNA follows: TGTGCCAGCAGCTCACCTATAGCGGGGGAGTACGAGCAGTACTTC.

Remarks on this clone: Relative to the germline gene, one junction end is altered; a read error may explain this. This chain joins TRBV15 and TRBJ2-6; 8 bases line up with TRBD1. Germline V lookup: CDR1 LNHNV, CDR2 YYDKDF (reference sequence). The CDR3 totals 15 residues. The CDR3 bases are TGTGCCACCGGCAGGGGGCACTCTGGGGCCAACGTCCTGACTTTC. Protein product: CATGRGHSGANVLTF. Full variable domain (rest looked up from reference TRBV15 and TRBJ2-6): DAMVIQNPRYQVTQFGKPVTLSCSQTLNHNVMYWYQQKSSQAPKLLFHYYDKDFNNEADTPDNFQSRRPNTSFCFLDIRSPGLGDTAMYLCATGRGHSGANVLTFGAGSRLTVL.

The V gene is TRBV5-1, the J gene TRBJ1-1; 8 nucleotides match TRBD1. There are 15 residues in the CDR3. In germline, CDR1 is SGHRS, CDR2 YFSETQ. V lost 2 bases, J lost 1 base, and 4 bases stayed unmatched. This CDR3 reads CASSLTGTGNTEAFF. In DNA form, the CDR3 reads TGCGCCAGCAGCTTAACCGGGACAGGGAACACTGAAGCTTTCTTT.

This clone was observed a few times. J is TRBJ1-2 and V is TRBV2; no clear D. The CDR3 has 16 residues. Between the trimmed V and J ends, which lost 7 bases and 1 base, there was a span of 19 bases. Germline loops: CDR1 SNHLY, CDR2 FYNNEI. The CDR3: CASTQSIYRLNYGYTF. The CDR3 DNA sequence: TGTGCCAGCACACAGAGTATCTACCGCCTTAACTATGGCTACACCTTC.

The CDR3 coding sequence is TGTGCCAGCAGCCCCAGGGGGGGAACTAGCACAGATACGCAGTATTTT. It is translated as CASSPRGGTSTDTQYF. V and J are TRBV7-3 and TRBJ2-3, with D possibly being TRBD1 or TRBD2 (7 bases each). This CDR3 has 16 residues. With 5 bases removed from V and 0 bases from J, the gap between germline ends came to 15 bases. From germline, CDR1 is SGHTA and CDR2 FQGTGA.

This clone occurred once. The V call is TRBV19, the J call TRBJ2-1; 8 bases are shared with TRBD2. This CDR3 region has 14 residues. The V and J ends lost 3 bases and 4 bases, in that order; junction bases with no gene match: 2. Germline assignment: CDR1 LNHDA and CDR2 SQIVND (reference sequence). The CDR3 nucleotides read TGTGCCAGTAGTATGGCGGGGGGATACAATGAGCAGTTCTTC. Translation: CASSMAGGYNEQFF.

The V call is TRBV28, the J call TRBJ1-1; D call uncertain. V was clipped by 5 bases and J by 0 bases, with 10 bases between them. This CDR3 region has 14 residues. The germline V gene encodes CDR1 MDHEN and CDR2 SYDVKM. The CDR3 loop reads CASSPPAVNTEAFF. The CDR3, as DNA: TGTGCCAGCAGTCCCCCGGCGGTGAACACTGAAGCTTTCTTT.

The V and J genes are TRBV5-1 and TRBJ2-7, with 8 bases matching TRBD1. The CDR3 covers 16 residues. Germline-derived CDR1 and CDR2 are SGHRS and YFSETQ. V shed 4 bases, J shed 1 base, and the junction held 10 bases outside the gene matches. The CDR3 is CASSRGQGRLSYEQYF. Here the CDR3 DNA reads TGCGCCAGCAGCAGAGGACAGGGCCGGCTTTCCTACGAGCAGTACTTC.

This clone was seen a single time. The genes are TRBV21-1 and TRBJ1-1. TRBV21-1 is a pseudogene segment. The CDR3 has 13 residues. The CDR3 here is CASSPRAGAEAFF. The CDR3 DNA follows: TGTGCCAGCAGCCCCCGCGCGGGGGCTGAAGCTTTCTTT.

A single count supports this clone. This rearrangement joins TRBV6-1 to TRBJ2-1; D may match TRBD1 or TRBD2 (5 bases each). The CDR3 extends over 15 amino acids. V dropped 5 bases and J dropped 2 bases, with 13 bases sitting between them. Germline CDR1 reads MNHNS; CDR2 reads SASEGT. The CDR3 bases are TGTGCCAGCAGTATCCGGGACGGAACCTACAATGAGCAGTTCTTC. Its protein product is CASSIRDGTYNEQFF.

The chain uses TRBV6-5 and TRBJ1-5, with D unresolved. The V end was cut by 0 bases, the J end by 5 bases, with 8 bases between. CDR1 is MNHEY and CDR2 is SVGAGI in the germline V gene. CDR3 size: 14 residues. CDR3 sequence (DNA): TGTGCCAGCAGTTACTCGCCCCAATATCAGCCCCAGCATTTT. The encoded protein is CASSYSPQYQPQHF.

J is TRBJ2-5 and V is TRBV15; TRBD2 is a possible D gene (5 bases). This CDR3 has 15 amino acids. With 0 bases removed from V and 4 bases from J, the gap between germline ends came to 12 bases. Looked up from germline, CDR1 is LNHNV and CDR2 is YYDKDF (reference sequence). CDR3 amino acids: CATSRDRADPETQYF. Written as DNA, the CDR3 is TGTGCCACCAGCAGAGATCGAGCGGACCCAGAGACCCAGTACTTC.